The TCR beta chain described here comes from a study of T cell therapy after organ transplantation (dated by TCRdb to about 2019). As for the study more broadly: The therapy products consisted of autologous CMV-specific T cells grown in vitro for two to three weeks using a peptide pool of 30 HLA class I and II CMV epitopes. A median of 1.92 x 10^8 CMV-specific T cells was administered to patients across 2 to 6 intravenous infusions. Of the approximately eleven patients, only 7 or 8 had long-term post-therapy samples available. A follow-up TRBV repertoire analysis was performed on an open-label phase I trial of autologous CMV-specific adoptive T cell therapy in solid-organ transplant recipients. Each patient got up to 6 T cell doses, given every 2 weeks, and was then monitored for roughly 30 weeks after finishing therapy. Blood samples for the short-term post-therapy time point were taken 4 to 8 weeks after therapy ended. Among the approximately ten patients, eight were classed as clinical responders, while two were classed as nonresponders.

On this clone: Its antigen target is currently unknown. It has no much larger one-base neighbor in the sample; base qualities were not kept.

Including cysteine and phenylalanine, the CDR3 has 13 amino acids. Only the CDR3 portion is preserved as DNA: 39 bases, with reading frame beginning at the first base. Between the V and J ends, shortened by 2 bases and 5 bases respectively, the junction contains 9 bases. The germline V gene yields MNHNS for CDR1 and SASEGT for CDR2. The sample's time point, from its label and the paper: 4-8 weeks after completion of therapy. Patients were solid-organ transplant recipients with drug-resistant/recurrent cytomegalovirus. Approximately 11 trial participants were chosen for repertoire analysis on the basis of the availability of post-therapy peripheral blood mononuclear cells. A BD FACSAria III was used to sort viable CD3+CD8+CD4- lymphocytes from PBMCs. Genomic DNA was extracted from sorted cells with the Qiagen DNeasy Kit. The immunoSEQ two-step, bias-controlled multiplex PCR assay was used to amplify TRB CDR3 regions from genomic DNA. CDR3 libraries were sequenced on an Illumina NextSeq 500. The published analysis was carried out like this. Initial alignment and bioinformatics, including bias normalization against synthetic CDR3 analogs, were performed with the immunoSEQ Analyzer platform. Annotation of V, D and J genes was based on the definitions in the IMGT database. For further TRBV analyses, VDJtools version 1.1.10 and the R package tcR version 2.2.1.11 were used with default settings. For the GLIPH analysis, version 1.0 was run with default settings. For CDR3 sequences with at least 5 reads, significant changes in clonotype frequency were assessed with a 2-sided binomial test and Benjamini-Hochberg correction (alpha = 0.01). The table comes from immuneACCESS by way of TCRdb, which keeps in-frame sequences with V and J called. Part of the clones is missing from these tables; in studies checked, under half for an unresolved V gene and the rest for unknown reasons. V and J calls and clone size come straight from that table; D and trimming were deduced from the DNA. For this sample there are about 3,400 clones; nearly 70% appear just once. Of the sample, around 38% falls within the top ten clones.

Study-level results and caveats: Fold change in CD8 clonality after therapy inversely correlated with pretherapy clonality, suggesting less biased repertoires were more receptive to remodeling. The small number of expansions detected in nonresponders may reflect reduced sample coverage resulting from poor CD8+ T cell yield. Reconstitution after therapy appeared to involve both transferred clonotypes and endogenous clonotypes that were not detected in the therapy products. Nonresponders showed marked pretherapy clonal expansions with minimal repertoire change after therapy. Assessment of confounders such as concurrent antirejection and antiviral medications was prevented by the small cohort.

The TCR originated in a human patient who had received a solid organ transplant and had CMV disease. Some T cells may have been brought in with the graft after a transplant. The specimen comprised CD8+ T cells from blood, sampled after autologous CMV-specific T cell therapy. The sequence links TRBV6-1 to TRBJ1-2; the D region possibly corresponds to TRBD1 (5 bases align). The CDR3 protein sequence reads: CASSENRLYGYTF. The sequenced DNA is TGTGCCAGCAGTGAAAACAGGCTTTATGGCTACACCTTC.